Following are 10 T cell receptor beta chains from one sample sequenced in a study of blood T cell repertoires in COVID-19. The assay was immunoSEQ multiplex PCR, and TCRdb's table has in-frame clones only and misses some. The data hold hundreds of thousands of clones, with over 80% observed a single time. Sequenced material: PBMCs or T cells enriched from blood (not recorded which). These receptors were taken from a woman aged 25 to 39 with acute COVID-19.

V gene TRBV4-1 combines with J gene TRBJ1-1; TRBD1 aligns across 7 bases. The ends lost 1 base at V and 4 bases at J; junction bases unmatched: 3. This CDR3 contains 14 residues. Germline lookup yields CDR1 MGHRA and CDR2 YSYEKL. The CDR3: CASSQVTGATEAFF. The CDR3 region has the DNA TGCGCCAGCAGCCAAGTTACAGGGGCCACTGAAGCTTTCTTT.

The chain carries TRBV11-2 and TRBJ1-5; the D gene is possibly TRBD1 (5 bases). Germline-derived CDR1 and CDR2 are SGHAT and FQNNGV. Between the trimmed V and J ends, which lost 2 bases and 0 bases, there was a span of 8 bases. The CDR3 has 15 residues. The CDR3 DNA reads TGTGCCAGCAGCTTATGGGGCAGTAGCAATCAGCCCCAGCATTTT. Protein sequence: CASSLWGSSNQPQHF.

The chain uses TRBV4-3 and TRBJ2-3; TRBD1 might be the D (6 bases). The CDR3 consists of 13 residues. Germline CDR1 LGHNA, CDR2 YSLEER. Deletions cut 4 bases from V and 5 bases from J, with 10 bases between. DNA of the CDR3: TGCGCCAGCAGCCGATTACAGGGAGATACGCAGTATTTT. It is translated as CASSRLQGDTQYF.

This sequence joins TRBV13 and TRBJ2-7, with D possibly matching TRBD1 (5 bases). The CDR3 contains 14 residues. V was cut by 2 bases and J by 2 bases, with 10 bases left in between. CDR1 and CDR2 (germline): PRHDT, FYEKMQ (reference sequence). DNA for the CDR3: TGTGCCAGCAGCTTAAGGGGCCAGGCCTACGAGCAGTACTTC. Translating gives CASSLRGQAYEQYF.

The chain is built from TRBV27 and TRBJ1-4, with a weak D call TRBD1 (6 bases). Germline assignment: CDR1 MNHEY and CDR2 SMNVEV (reference sequence). CDR3 length: 15 amino acids. V was shortened by 5 bases and J by 7 bases, with 17 bases between the two germline ends. The CDR3 is CASSRRTERGEKLFF. CDR3 nucleotides: TGTGCCAGCAGTCGACGGACAGAGCGGGGTGAAAAACTGTTTTTT.

Remarks on this clone: Other DNA sequences in this sample translate to the same CDR3. This rearrangement joins TRBV12-3 or TRBV12-4 to TRBJ1-2, with D hard to call. This CDR3 is built from 12 residues. V was pared by 6 bases and J by 0 bases, with 5 bases between. The CDR3 sequence: CASSTANYGYTF. CDR3 sequence (DNA): TGTGCCAGCAGCACAGCTAACTATGGCTACACCTTC.

The chain recombines TRBV19 with TRBJ1-1, with D perhaps matching TRBD1 (6 bases). CDR1 and CDR2 (germline): LNHDA, SQIVND (reference sequence). The CDR3 has 13 amino acids. V was trimmed by 6 bases and J by 4 bases, leaving 12 bases between them. DNA for the CDR3: TGTGCCAGTAGCGGGGTCAGGGGCACTGAAGCTTTCTTT. As protein: CASSGVRGTEAFF.

The chain has TRBV19 and TRBJ1-6; 7 bases fit TRBD1. There are 16 residues in the CDR3. With 2 bases clipped from V and 6 bases from J, the junction kept 7 bases outside the gene matches. Germline V gene lookup returns CDR1 LNHDA and CDR2 SQIVND (reference sequence). CDR3 DNA sequence: TGTGCCAGTAGTATACCGCGACAGGGCACTAATTCACCCCTCCACTTT. This encodes CASSIPRQGTNSPLHF.

This chain connects TRBV7-8 to TRBJ2-7; 10 nucleotides agree with TRBD1. Germline trimming cut 3 bases from V and 4 bases from J; bases unmatched to any gene: 12. Germline CDR1 SGHVS, CDR2 FQNEAQ. CDR3 length: 17 amino acids. DNA of the CDR3: TGTGCCAGCAGCTTCCCACCCCCCGGGACAGGGGATTACGAGCAGTACTTC. This encodes CASSFPPPGTGDYEQYF.

The chain joins TRBV7-9 to TRBJ1-2; D remains ambiguous. V lost 4 bases to trimming and J lost 2 bases, with 14 bases between them. The germline V gene encodes CDR1 SEHNR and CDR2 FQNEAQ (reference sequence). The CDR3 has 15 residues. The chain's CDR3 is CASSSRREYNYGYTF. In DNA form, the CDR3 reads TGTGCCAGCAGCTCACGGAGGGAATACAACTATGGCTACACCTTC. The entire variable domain, with the rest obtained from reference TRBV7-9 and TRBJ1-2, is as follows: DTGVSQNPRHKITKRGQNVTFRCDPISEHNRLYWYRQTLGQGPEFLTYFQNEAQLEKSRLLSDRFSAERPKGSFSTLEIQRTEQGDSAMYLCASSSRREYNYGYTFGSGTRLTVV.